This T cell receptor beta chain comes out of a study of Graves' ophthalmopathy and Graves' hyperthyroidism. Study background: Specimen type is peripheral blood, obtained at initial diagnosis before any treatment. Study conclusions and caveats: A majority of expanded thyroid clonotypes exceeding 0.001 frequency were likewise present in blood. Both an approximately 69% sensitivity and an approximately 72% specificity characterized the model's predictions of ophthalmopathy progression.

Germline CDR1 reads MDHEN; CDR2 reads SYDVKM. This CDR3 is 12 amino acids long. As regards this clonotype: The antigen is unknown. This sequence may be a read error, since a much larger clone differs from it by one base.

RNA transcripts provided the template for amplifying TCR beta CDR3 regions. Following a first-round RT-PCR that used HTBI primers, a second-round multiplex PCR was carried out. TCRdb processed the multiplex PCR reads anew with MiXCR; each CDR3 protein has one entry. Of hundreds of thousands of distinct CDR3 sequences listed, approximately 15% are singletons. PBMCs stemmed from around 10 ml of fresh peripheral blood. Specimen: blood. This chain links TRBV28 with TRBJ1-1; D is ambiguous. The source is a woman aged 25 to 39 with Graves' ophthalmopathy. The CDR3 nucleotides are TGTGCCAGCATCCTCGTCAGGTCGGAAGCTTGCTTT. It codes for CASILVRSEACF.